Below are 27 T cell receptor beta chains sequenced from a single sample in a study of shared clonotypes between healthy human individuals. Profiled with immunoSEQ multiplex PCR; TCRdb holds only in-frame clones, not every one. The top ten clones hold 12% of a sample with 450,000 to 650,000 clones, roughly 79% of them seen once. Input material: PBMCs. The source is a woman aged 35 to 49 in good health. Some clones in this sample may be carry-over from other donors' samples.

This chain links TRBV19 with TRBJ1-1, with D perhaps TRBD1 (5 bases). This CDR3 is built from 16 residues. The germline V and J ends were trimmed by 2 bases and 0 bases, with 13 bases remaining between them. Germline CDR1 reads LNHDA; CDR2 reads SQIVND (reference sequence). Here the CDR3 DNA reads TGTGCCAGTAGTATATCCGGGGGTAGCATGAACACTGAAGCTTTCTTT. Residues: CASSISGGSMNTEAFF.

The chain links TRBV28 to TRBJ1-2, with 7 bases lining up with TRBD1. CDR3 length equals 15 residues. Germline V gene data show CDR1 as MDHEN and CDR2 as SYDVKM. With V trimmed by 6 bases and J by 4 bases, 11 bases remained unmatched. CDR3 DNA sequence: TGTGCCAGCAGCCTTGGGACAGCCGACCTCTATGGCTACACCTTC. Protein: CASSLGTADLYGYTF.

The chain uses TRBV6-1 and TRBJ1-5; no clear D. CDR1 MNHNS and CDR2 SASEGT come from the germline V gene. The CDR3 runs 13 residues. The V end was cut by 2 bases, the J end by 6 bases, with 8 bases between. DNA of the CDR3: TGTGCCAGCAGTGAAATGGGCGGTCAGCCCCAGCATTTT. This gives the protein CASSEMGGQPQHF.

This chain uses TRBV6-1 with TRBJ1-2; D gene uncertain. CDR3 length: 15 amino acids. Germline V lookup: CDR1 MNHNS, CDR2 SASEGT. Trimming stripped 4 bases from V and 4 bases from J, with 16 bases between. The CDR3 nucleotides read TGTGCCAGCAGTGCCTCAGTGGATGGAGGCTATGGCTACACCTTC. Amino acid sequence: CASSASVDGGYGYTF.

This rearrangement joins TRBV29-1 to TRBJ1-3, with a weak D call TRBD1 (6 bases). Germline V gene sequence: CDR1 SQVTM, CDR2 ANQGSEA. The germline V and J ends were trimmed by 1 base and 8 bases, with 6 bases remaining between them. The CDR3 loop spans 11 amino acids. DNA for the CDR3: TGCAGCGTTGAAGGGGGGCACACCATATATTTT. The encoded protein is CSVEGGHTIYF.

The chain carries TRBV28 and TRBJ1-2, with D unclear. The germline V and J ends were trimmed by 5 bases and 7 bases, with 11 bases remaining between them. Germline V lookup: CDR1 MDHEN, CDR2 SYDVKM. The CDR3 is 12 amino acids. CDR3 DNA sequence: TGTGCCAGCAGTGCGGACCGACGTGGCTACACCTTC. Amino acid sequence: CASSADRRGYTF.

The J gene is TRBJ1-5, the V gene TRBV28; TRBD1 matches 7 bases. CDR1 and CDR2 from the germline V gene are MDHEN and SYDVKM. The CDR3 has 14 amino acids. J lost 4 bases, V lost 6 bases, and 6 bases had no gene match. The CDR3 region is CASRNRGSNQPQHF. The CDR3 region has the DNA TGTGCCAGCAGGAACAGGGGATCGAATCAGCCCCAGCATTTT.

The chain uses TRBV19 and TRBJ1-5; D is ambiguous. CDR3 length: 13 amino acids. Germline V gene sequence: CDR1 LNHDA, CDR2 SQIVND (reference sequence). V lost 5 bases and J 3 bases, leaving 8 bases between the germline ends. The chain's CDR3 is CASSLRFNQPQHF. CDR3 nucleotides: TGTGCCAGTAGTTTGCGCTTCAATCAGCCCCAGCATTTT.

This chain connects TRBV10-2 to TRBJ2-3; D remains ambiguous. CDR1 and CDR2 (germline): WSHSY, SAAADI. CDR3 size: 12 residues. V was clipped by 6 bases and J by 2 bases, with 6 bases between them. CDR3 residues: CASSVSTDTQYF. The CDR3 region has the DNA TGCGCCAGCAGCGTTTCCACAGATACGCAGTATTTT.

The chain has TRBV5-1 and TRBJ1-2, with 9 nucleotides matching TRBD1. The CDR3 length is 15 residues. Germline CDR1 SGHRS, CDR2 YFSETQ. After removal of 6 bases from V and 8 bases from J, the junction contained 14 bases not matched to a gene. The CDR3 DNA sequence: TGCGCCAGCAACCAAGCGGGACAGGGTGCGGGAGGCTACACCTTC. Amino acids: CASNQAGQGAGGYTF.

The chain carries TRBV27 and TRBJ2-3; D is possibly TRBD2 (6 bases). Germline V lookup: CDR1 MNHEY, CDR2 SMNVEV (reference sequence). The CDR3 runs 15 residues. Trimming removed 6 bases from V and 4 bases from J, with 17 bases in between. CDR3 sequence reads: CASRLFRESPDTQYF. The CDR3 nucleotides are TGTGCCAGCAGGCTATTCCGGGAGTCCCCAGATACGCAGTATTTT.

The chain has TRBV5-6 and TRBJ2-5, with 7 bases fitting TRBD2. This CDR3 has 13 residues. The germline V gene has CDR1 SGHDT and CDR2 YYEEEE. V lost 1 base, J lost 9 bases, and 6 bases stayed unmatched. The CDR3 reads CASSLPSGDPQYF. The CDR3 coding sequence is TGTGCCAGCAGCTTGCCTAGCGGAGATCCCCAGTACTTC.

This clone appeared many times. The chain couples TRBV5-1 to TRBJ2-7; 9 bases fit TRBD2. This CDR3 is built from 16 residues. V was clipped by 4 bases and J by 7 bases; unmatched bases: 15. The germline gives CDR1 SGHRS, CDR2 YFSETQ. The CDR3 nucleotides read TGCGCCAGCAGCCCCCTCGGGGTAGCGGGAGTGGAGGAGCAGTACTTC. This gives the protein CASSPLGVAGVEEQYF.

CDR3 sequence (DNA): TGTGCCAGCAGCAGGGACAGCGGCACTGAAGCTTTCTTT. Protein: CASSRDSGTEAFF. The V gene is TRBV2, the J gene TRBJ1-1; 7 nucleotides line up with TRBD1. Germline values: CDR1 SNHLY, CDR2 FYNNEI. This CDR3 region has 13 residues. V lost 6 bases and J lost 4; bases outside the gene matches: 5.

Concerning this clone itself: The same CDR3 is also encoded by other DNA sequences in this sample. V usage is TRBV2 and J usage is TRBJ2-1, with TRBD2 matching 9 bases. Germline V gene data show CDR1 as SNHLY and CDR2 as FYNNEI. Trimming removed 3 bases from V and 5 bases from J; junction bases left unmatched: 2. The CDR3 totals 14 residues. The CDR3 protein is CASSDGLANNEQFF. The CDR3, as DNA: TGTGCCAGCAGTGACGGACTAGCGAACAATGAGCAGTTCTTC.

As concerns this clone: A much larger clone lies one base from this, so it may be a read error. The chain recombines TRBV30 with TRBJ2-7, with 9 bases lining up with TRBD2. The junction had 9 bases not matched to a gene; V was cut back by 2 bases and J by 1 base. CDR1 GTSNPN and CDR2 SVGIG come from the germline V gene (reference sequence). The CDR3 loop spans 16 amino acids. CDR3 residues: CAWSPYVTSGSYEQYF. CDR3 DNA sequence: TGTGCCTGGAGTCCATATGTGACTAGCGGTTCCTACGAGCAGTACTTC.

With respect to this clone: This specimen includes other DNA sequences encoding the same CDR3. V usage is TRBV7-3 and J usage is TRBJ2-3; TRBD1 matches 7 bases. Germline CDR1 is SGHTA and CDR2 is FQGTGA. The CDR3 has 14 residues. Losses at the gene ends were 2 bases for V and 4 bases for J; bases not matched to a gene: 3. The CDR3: CASSLRQGADTQYF. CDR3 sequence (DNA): TGTGCCAGCAGCTTACGACAGGGTGCAGATACGCAGTATTTT.

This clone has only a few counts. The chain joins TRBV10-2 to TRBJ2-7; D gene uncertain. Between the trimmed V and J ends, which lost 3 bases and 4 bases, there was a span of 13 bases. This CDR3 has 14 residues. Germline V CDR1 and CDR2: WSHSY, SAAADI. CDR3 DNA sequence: TGCGCCAGCAGTGAAGGGCTGGGCCAATACGAGCAGTACTTC. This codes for CASSEGLGQYEQYF.

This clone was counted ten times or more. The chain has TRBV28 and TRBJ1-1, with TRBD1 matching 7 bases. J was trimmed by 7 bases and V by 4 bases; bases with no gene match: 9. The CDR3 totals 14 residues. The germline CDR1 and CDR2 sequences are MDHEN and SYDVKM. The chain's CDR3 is CASSSGRWDSEAFF. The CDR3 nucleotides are TGTGCCAGCAGTTCAGGCCGCTGGGACAGTGAAGCTTTCTTT.

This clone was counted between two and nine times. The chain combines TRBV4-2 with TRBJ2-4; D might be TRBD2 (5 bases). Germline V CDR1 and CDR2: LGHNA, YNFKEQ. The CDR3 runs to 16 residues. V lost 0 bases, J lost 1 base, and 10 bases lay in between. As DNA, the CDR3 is TGTGCCAGCAGCCAAGATCGGCAGCGGGCCAAAAACATTCAGTACTTC. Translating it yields CASSQDRQRAKNIQYF.

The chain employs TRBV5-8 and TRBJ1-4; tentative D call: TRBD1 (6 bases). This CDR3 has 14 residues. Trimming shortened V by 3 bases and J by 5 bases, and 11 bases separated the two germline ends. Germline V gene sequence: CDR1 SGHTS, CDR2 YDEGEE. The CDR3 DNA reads TGTGCCAGCAGCTCCTATCAGGGGAATGAAAAACTGTTTTTT. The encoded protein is CASSSYQGNEKLFF.

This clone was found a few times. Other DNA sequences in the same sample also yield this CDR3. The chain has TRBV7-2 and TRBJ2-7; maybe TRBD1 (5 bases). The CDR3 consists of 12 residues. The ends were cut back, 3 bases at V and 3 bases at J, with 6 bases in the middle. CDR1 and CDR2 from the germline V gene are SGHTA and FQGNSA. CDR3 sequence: CASSLTDYEQYF. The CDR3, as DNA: TGTGCCAGCAGCTTGACAGACTACGAGCAGTACTTC.

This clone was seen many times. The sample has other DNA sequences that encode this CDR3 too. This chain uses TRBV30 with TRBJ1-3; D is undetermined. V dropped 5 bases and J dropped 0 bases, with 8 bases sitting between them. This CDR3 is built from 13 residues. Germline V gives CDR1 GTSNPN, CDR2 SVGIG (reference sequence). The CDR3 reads CAWHILSGNTIYF. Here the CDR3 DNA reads TGTGCCTGGCACATACTCTCTGGAAACACCATATATTTT.

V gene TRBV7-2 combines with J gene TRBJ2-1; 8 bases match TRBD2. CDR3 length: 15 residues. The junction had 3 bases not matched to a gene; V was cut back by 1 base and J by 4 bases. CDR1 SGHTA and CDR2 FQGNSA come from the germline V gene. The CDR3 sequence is CASSLEGLVYNEQFF. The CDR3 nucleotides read TGTGCCAGCAGCTTAGAGGGACTAGTTTACAATGAGCAGTTCTTC.

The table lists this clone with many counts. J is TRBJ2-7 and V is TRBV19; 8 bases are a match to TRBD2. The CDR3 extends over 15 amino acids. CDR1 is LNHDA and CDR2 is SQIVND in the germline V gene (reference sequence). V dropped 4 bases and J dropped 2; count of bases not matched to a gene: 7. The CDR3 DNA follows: TGTGCCAGTAGTACCAGGATTAGCGGGGCCTACGAGCAGTACTTC. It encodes CASSTRISGAYEQYF.

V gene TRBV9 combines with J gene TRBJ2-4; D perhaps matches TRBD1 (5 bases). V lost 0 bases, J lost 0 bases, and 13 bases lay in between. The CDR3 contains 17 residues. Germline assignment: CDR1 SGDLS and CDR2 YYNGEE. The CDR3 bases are TGTGCCAGCAGCGTAGGGGGCCTTGGGTTAGCCAAAAACATTCAGTACTTC. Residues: CASSVGGLGLAKNIQYF.

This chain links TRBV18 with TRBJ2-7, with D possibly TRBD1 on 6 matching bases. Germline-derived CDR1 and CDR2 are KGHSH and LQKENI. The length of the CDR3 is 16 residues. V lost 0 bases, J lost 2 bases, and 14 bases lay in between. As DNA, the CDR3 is TGTGCCAGCTCACCACCGGGGAACCGGGACACCTACGAGCAGTACTTC. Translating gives CASSPPGNRDTYEQYF. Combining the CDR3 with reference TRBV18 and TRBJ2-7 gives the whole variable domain NAGVMQNPRHLVRRRGQEARLRCSPMKGHSHVYWYRQLPEEGLKFMVYLQKENIIDESGMPKERFSAEFPKEGPSILRIQQVVRGDSAAYFCASSPPGNRDTYEQYFGPGTRLTVT.